The clone carrying this TCR beta chain was found a few times. Its antigen is unknown. The sample is drawn from a study of blood T cells in healthy people across ages. Sample-barcoded 5' priming and a J-beta primer mix drove a second PCR of roughly 7 to 11 cycles. Every molecule of cDNA carried a tag from a template-switch adaptor with 12 random nucleotides. One entry per CDR3 protein results from TCRdb running MiXCR on the 5' RACE reads. This table has 1.5 million to 2 million distinct CDR3 sequences, roughly 52% appearing once. Germline lookup yields CDR1 SGHTA and CDR2 FQGNSA. The length of the CDR3 is 13 residues. Trimming removed 1 base at V and 5 bases at J, with 6 bases between. Study results and limitations: Higher diversity, along with more naive CD4+ cells, distinguished long-lived donors from aged donors.

V gene TRBV7-2 combines with J gene TRBJ2-1, with D unresolved. The sample comprised blood. The TCR sequence derives from a middle-aged woman in good health. The CDR3: CASSLGENNEQFF. CDR3 DNA sequence: TGTGCCAGCAGCTTAGGCGAGAACAATGAGCAGTTCTTC.